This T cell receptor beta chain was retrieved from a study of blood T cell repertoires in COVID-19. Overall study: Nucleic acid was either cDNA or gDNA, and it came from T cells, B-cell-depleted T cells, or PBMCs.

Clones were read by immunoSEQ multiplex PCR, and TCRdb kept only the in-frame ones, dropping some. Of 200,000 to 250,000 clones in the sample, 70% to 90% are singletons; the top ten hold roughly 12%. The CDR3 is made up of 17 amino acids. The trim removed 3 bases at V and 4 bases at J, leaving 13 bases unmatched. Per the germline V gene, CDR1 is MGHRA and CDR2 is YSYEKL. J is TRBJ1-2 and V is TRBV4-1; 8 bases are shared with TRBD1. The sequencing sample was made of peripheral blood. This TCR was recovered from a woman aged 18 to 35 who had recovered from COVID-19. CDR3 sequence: CASSQMDRAAPSYGYTF. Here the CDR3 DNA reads TGCGCCAGCAGCCAGATGGACAGGGCTGCCCCCTCCTATGGCTACACCTTC.